This T cell receptor beta chain was identified in a study of T cell responses to AZD1222 COVID-19 vaccine. Profiled with immunoSEQ multiplex PCR; TCRdb holds only in-frame clones, not every one. The sample includes about 120,000 clones, around nine tenths of them seen just once. Germline V gene sequence: CDR1 MNHEY, CDR2 SVGAGI. Trimming left V 0 bases short and J 6 bases short, with 15 bases between. The CDR3 loop spans 16 amino acids. Study results and caveats: Baseline testing showed seropositivity in only six AZD1222 recipients. Across the whole spike, CD4 TCRs peaked at regions 160-218 and 743-854. Donors in the cohort were predominantly white British and more often female, and clonal diversity was possibly underestimated.

This clone occurred once. Its antigen is not known. The specimen comprised peripheral blood, sampled on day 0 of AZD1222 vaccination. This chain connects TRBV6-5 to TRBJ2-1, with D tentatively TRBD2 (6 bases). The source of this sequence is an adult in good health. In DNA form, the CDR3 reads TGTGCCAGCAGTTACTCGGGGGACTCCCGAGGCAATGAGCAGTTCTTC. Its protein is CASSYSGDSRGNEQFF.